Below, 19 T cell receptor beta chains from the same sample are listed, as sequenced in a study of blood T cell repertoires in COVID-19. Sequenced by immunoSEQ multiplex PCR; TCRdb stores in-frame clones only, minus some. Here the sample spans about 400,000 clones, around 92% being singletons. Sequencing input: peripheral blood. The receptors derive from a man aged 35-49 years with acute or convalescent COVID-19.

This clone showed up just once. The chain combines TRBV3-1 (or the pseudogene TRBV3-2) with TRBJ1-2; D perhaps matches TRBD1 (5 bases). Germline CDR1 reads LGHDT; CDR2 reads YNNKEL (reference sequence). V was cut by 1 base and J by 3 bases, with 9 bases left in between. The CDR3 runs 14 residues. The CDR3 sequence: CASSQVTRDYGYTF. The CDR3 DNA follows: TGTGCCAGCAGCCAAGTTACCAGGGACTATGGCTACACCTTC.

The J gene is TRBJ1-5, the V gene TRBV11-2; a possible D gene is TRBD1 (6 bases). The CDR3 spans 15 residues. V was pared by 5 bases and J by 0 bases, with 11 bases between. The V gene's germline CDR1 is SGHAT and CDR2 FQNNGV. The CDR3, as DNA: TGTGCCAGCAGCACCACAGGGTCTAGCAATCAGCCCCAGCATTTT. As protein: CASSTTGSSNQPQHF.

The chain is built from TRBV12-5 and TRBJ2-1; 15 nucleotides match TRBD2. The CDR3 has 16 residues. The V and J ends lost 1 base and 7 bases, in that order; junction bases with no gene match: 2. Germline V gene data show CDR1 as LGHNT and CDR2 as FRNRAP. Here the CDR3 DNA reads TGTGCTAGTGGTTTGGGGACTAGCGGGGGGGAGAATGAGCAGTTCTTC. Translation: CASGLGTSGGENEQFF.

V usage is TRBV30 and J usage is TRBJ1-2, with 7 bases matching TRBD1. CDR1 GTSNPN and CDR2 SVGIG come from the germline V gene (reference sequence). CDR3 length equals 15 residues. V lost 3 bases, J lost 4 bases, and 11 bases stayed unmatched. The CDR3 spells CAWRINRDSPYGYTF. CDR3 coding DNA: TGTGCCTGGAGAATAAACAGGGACAGCCCCTATGGCTACACCTTC.

J is TRBJ1-4 and V is TRBV19; 7 bases line up with TRBD1. The CDR3 runs 16 residues. Germline V gene data show CDR1 as LNHDA and CDR2 as SQIVND (reference sequence). V shed 5 bases, J shed 4 bases, and the junction held 10 bases outside the gene matches. CDR3 protein: CASSLRRGTVNEKLFF. Here the CDR3 DNA reads TGTGCCAGTAGTCTTCGCCGGGGGACAGTTAATGAAAAACTGTTTTTT.

The chain uses TRBV7-2 and TRBJ1-5; 7 bases fit TRBD1. The CDR3 extends over 14 amino acids. Germline V CDR1 and CDR2: SGHTA, FQGNSA. After removal of 5 bases from V and 4 bases from J, the junction contained 5 bases not matched to a gene. The CDR3 loop is CASSTDRPNQPQHF. DNA of the CDR3: TGTGCCAGCAGCACGGACAGGCCGAATCAGCCCCAGCATTTT. The variable domain in full, with the rest retrieved from reference TRBV7-2 and TRBJ1-5, is GAGVSQSPSNKVTEKGKDVELRCDPISGHTALYWYRQSLGQGLEFLIYFQGNSAPDKSGLPSDRFSAERTGGSVSTLTIQRTQQEDSAVYLCASSTDRPNQPQHFGDGTRLSIL.

This CDR3 is CASSPPRTGGLTGELFF. The CDR3 DNA is TGTGCCAGCTCACCTCCCAGGACAGGGGGCCTTACCGGGGAGCTGTTTTTT. This chain connects TRBV18 to TRBJ2-2; 11 nucleotides line up with TRBD1. This CDR3 comprises 17 residues. The germline V gene encodes CDR1 KGHSH and CDR2 LQKENI. The V and J ends lost 3 bases and 5 bases, in that order; junction bases with no gene match: 8.

This clone came up once. CDR3 protein: CASTRWQGDYGYTF. The CDR3 DNA follows: TGTGCCAGCACACGTTGGCAGGGCGACTATGGCTACACCTTC. This sequence joins TRBV27 and TRBJ1-2, with a weak D call TRBD1 (5 bases). The CDR3 runs to 14 residues. Germline V gene lookup returns CDR1 MNHEY and CDR2 SMNVEV (reference sequence). The ends were cut back, 7 bases at V and 3 bases at J, with 15 bases in the middle.

The chain carries TRBV6-6 and TRBJ1-2; TRBD1 might be the D (6 bases). The V gene lost 0 bases and the J gene lost 6 bases, with 8 bases spanning the gap. Per germline, CDR1 MNHNY and CDR2 SVGAGI (reference sequence). CDR3 length: 13 amino acids. The CDR3 loop is CASSYSWDNGYTF. DNA for the CDR3: TGTGCCAGCAGTTACTCATGGGACAATGGCTACACCTTC.

This chain connects TRBV5-1 to TRBJ2-7, with 11 bases aligning to TRBD2. V gave up 3 bases and J gave up 2 bases; unmatched junction bases: 7. CDR1 is SGHRS and CDR2 is YFSETQ in the germline V gene. The CDR3 runs 16 residues. The CDR3 loop is CASSSELAGAPYEQYF. The DNA of the CDR3 is TGCGCCAGCAGCTCAGAACTAGCGGGAGCCCCCTACGAGCAGTACTTC.

The V call is TRBV13, the J call TRBJ2-1; no clear D gene. The V gene lost 3 bases and the J gene lost 0 bases, with 9 bases spanning the gap. The CDR3 is 15 residues long. Germline lookup yields CDR1 PRHDT and CDR2 FYEKMQ (reference sequence). CDR3 nucleotides: TGTGCCAGCAGCTTTCTGGCGGACTCCTACAATGAGCAGTTCTTC. Translation gives CASSFLADSYNEQFF.

CDR3 DNA: TGTGCCAGCAGTTCTGTAGAAAAGACCCAGTACTTC. Translation gives CASSSVEKTQYF. The chain is built from TRBV6-5 and TRBJ2-5, with D hard to call. Germline V CDR1 and CDR2: MNHEY, SVGAGI. The CDR3 is 12 residues long. V lost 4 bases to trimming and J lost 6 bases, with 9 bases between them.

This sequence joins TRBV2 and TRBJ1-5; 10 nucleotides line up with TRBD1. V shed 4 bases and J 4 bases; nucleotides not matched to a gene: 28. This CDR3 comprises 23 residues. Germline V gene lookup returns CDR1 SNHLY and CDR2 FYNNEI. CDR3: CASSVNRGNTGTGDGRWNQPQHF. The CDR3 DNA sequence: TGTGCCAGCAGTGTAAACCGCGGAAATACCGGGACAGGGGACGGGCGATGGAATCAGCCCCAGCATTTT.

The V gene is TRBV27, the J gene TRBJ1-2, with a weak D call TRBD1 (5 bases). The V gene lost 4 bases and the J gene lost 5 bases, with 11 bases spanning the gap. The CDR3 is 13 residues long. Germline-derived CDR1 and CDR2 are MNHEY and SMNVEV (reference sequence). The CDR3 reads CASSSTTEYGYTF. The CDR3 coding sequence is TGTGCCAGCAGTTCAACGACAGAGTATGGCTACACCTTC.

The chain is built from TRBV9 and TRBJ1-1; TRBD1 might be the D (5 bases). The CDR3 has 15 amino acids. Trimming shortened V by 0 bases and J by 0 bases, and 9 bases separated the two germline ends. Germline V CDR1 and CDR2: SGDLS, YYNGEE. The CDR3 region has the DNA TGTGCCAGCAGCGTAGACCAGGGATTGAACACTGAAGCTTTCTTT. Translation: CASSVDQGLNTEAFF.

The chain has TRBV5-1 and TRBJ2-1, with a weak D call TRBD1 (7 bases). The CDR3 spans 16 residues. The germline V and J ends were trimmed by 5 bases and 7 bases, with 22 bases remaining between them. The germline CDR1 and CDR2 sequences are SGHRS and YFSETQ. CDR3: CASSDPGAGGMNEQFF. The CDR3 region has the DNA TGCGCCAGCAGTGACCCAGGGGCAGGGGGGATGAATGAGCAGTTCTTC.

This clone was recorded once. The CDR3 region has the DNA TGTGCCAGTAGGAGTCCTCCAGGACAGGGGATGGCAGAGACCCAGTACTTC. Its translation: CASRSPPGQGMAETQYF. V usage is TRBV19 and J usage is TRBJ2-5; 9 bases fit TRBD1. Per the germline V gene, CDR1 is LNHDA and CDR2 is SQIVND (reference sequence). The CDR3 is made up of 17 amino acids. The V and J ends lost 6 bases and 4 bases, in that order; junction bases with no gene match: 15.

This chain uses TRBV11-2 with TRBJ2-3; D possibly corresponds to TRBD1 (5 bases). V lost 7 bases and J lost 5, with 19 bases in between. Germline-derived CDR1 and CDR2 are SGHAT and FQNNGV. The CDR3 is made up of 15 amino acids. The DNA of the CDR3 is TGTGCCAGCACATTTAGGGGAAGGAGCGTAGATACGCAGTATTTT. Translated, it gives CASTFRGRSVDTQYF. Using reference TRBV11-2 and TRBJ2-3 for the parts outside the CDR3, the full variable domain is EAGVAQSPRYKIIEKRQSVAFWCNPISGHATLYWYQQILGQGPKLLIQFQNNGVVDDSQLPKDRFSAERLKGVDSTLKIQPAKLEDSAVYLCASTFRGRSVDTQYFGPGTRLTVL.

The chain recombines TRBV6-5 with TRBJ1-6; 7 bases align to TRBD1. After removal of 4 bases from V and 7 bases from J, the junction contained 4 bases not matched to a gene. CDR3 length: 14 residues. CDR1 and CDR2 from the germline V gene are MNHEY and SVGAGI. The CDR3 spells CASSSDRSNSPLHF. As DNA, the CDR3 is TGTGCCAGCAGTTCGGACAGGTCGAATTCACCCCTCCACTTT.